This record looks at one TCR beta chain sequence and its context. No antigen is known for it. The V gene end was trimmed by 8 bases and the J gene end by 5 bases; junction bases not matched to a gene: 10. CDR1 is MNHNS, CDR2 SASEGT, per germline. This CDR3 comprises 14 residues. The sample originates from a study of T-cell reconstitution after alpha-beta-depleted transplantation in children. General study findings and limits: Several patients had high TCRbeta diversity at day 60; it came from surviving recipient T cells and thymic progenitors.

As it was prepared, the TCRbeta library received unique molecular identifiers. Each CDR3 protein gets one entry after TCRdb re-called the PCR reads with MiXCR. The top ten hold about 41% of the sample, which has about 340,000 distinct CDR3 sequences, roughly 17% seen once. The rearrangement joins TRBV6-1 to TRBJ2-5, with 8 bases lining up with TRBD1. Sequenced here: PBMCs, mostly from graft donor cells, sampled 360 days after TCRalphabeta/CD19-depleted stem cell transplant. The sequence was obtained from a male patient between 2 and 15 years old who had a stem cell transplant for acute lymphoblastic leukemia, so the T cells may come from the graft donor. The DNA for the CDR3 is TGTGCCAGCCAGCGGCGGACAGGGCTGGAGACCCAGTACTTC. Translation gives CASQRRTGLETQYF.